This section outlines one T cell receptor beta chain sequence together with its context. The antigen remains undetermined. The data are from a study of blood T cells in healthy people across ages. The study's findings and limits: It was held that the diversity estimates obtained from one million T cells were underestimates.

Total RNA, at least 6 micrograms per sample, was extracted from PBMCs. A second PCR, run for roughly 7 to 11 cycles, used a sample-barcoded 5' primer plus a J-beta primer mix. MiXCR, run by TCRdb on the 5' RACE reads, gives a single entry per CDR3 protein. Of about 1,800,000 distinct CDR3 sequences in the sample, roughly 27% were seen once. The germline V gene encodes CDR1 MNHEY and CDR2 SVGAGI. The CDR3 has 15 amino acids. J was trimmed by 7 bases and V by 6 bases; bases with no gene match: 10. This TCR derives from a woman aged 30 to 39 in good health. Sequenced sample: blood. The chain employs TRBV6-5 and TRBJ2-5, with 11 nucleotides matching TRBD2. This chain's CDR3 is CASSQQLAGGATQYF. As DNA, the CDR3 is TGTGCCAGCAGCCAGCAGCTAGCGGGGGGAGCGACCCAGTACTTC.